This T cell receptor (beta chain) comes out of a study of blood T cell repertoires in COVID-19. Study information: COVID-19 samples, acute and convalescent, were from the United States, Italy and Spain. PBMCs, B-cell-depleted T cells, or T cells were the source of the cDNA or gDNA that made up the material.

With 4 bases removed from V and 1 base from J, the gap between germline ends came to 11 bases. This CDR3 contains 14 residues. Per the germline V gene, CDR1 is GTSNPN and CDR2 is SVGIG (reference sequence). Authors' methods: The assay estimated nucleated cells by amplifying reference gene primers. This table comes from immunoSEQ multiplex PCR, and its TCRdb copy is limited to in-frame clones, with some not included. That table furnishes V, J and clone size, whereas the DNA furnished D and trimming. The sample consists of roughly 24,000 clones, 89% of them appearing once. The TCR comes from a woman aged 70-85 years with active COVID-19. Sequencing was carried out using peripheral blood. The V and J genes are TRBV30 and TRBJ1-5; D might be TRBD1 (5 bases). CDR3 in amino acids: CAWNTDRSNQPQHF. In DNA, the CDR3 is TGTGCCTGGAACACAGACAGAAGCAATCAGCCCCAGCATTTT.